One and the same sample provided the 6 T cell receptor beta chains below, sequenced in a study of tumor and adjacent non-tumor tissue in lung cancer. The template was RNA from unsorted bulk tissue. More than 3 cm separated this lung sample from the edge of the tumor. The library came from three nested PCR rounds adapted from ARM-PCR protocols. TCRdb independently ran MiXCR on the multiplex PCR reads; one entry per CDR3 protein. This table holds 90,000 to 110,000 distinct CDR3 sequences, about 61% found once. Sequenced: distant non-tumor lung tissue. These TCRs come from a man between 60 and 70 years old with non-small cell lung cancer.

This clonotype showed up many times. The chain is built from TRBV20-1 and TRBJ2-3, with D possibly being TRBD1 or TRBD2 (5 bases each). The CDR3 has 14 residues. V was pared by 6 bases and J by 4 bases, with 17 bases between. The V gene's germline CDR1 is DFQATT and CDR2 SNEGSKA (reference sequence). CDR3 nucleotide sequence: TGCAGTGCGAGGGGAGTAGGGTGGGCAGATACGCAGTATTTT. This gives the protein CSARGVGWADTQYF.

This clonotype was detected only once. The chain combines TRBV12-3 or TRBV12-4 with TRBJ1-5; TRBD1 agrees at 10 bases. CDR3 size: 15 residues. The DNA for the CDR3 is TGTGTCAGTAGTTTAAGGACAGGGGGAAATCAGCCCCAGCATTTT. Translating it yields CVSSLRTGGNQPQHF.

The genes are TRBV29-1 and TRBJ2-1; TRBD2 matches at 9 bases. From germline, CDR1 is SQVTM and CDR2 ANQGSEA. CDR3 length: 12 amino acids. Unmatched junction bases numbered 2, after V lost 4 bases and J lost 7 bases. The CDR3 DNA is TGCAGCGTTGGGACTAGCGTAAATGAGCAGTTCTTC. It yields the protein CSVGTSVNEQFF.

Regarding this clonotype: This clone may be a read error of a much larger clone one base away. The chain employs TRBV6-1 and TRBJ1-1; D is undetermined. The V gene's germline CDR1 is MNHNS and CDR2 SASEGT. V lost 6 bases, J lost 4 bases, and 12 bases lay in between. CDR3 size: 13 residues. The chain's CDR3 is CASSPPRSTEAFF. The CDR3 DNA sequence: TGTGCCAGCAGCCCACCTCGGAGCACTGAAGCTTTCTTT.

This clonotype has a count of ten or more. This rearrangement joins TRBV4-2 to TRBJ1-1; the D gene is possibly TRBD1 (5 bases). This CDR3 has 13 amino acids. V lost 2 bases and J 8 bases, leaving 12 bases between the germline ends. Per the germline V gene, CDR1 is LGHNA and CDR2 is YNFKEQ. In DNA form, the CDR3 reads TGTGCCAGCAGCCAAAACCAGAGGGGCGAAGCTTTCTTT. Translated, it gives CASSQNQRGEAFF.

This clonotype occurred many times. The chain couples TRBV6-5 to TRBJ2-7; TRBD1 matches at 7 bases. This CDR3 is built from 12 residues. Germline CDR1 reads MNHEY; CDR2 reads SVGAGI. Unmatched junction bases numbered 6, after V lost 10 bases and J lost 3 bases. The CDR3 DNA reads as TGTGCCACCACAGGGGACGTCTACGAGCAGTACTTC. Residues: CATTGDVYEQYF.